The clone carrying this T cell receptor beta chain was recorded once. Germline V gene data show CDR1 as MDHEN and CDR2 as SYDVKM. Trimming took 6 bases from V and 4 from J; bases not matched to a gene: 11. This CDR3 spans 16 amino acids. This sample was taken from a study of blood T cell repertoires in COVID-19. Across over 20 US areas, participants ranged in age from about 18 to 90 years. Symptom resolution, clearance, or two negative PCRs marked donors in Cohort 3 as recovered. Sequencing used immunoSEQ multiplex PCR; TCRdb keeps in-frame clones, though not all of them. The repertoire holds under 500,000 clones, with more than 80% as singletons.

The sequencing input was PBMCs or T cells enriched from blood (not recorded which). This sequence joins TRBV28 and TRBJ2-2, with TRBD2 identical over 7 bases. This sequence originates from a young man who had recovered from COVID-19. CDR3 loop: CASSHSGLVGTGELFF. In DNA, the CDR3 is TGTGCCAGCAGCCATAGCGGACTAGTAGGCACCGGGGAGCTGTTTTTT.